These T cell receptor beta chains were read from a single sample in a study of regulatory T cells. Generated by immunoSEQ multiplex PCR, the TCRdb table keeps only in-frame clones and is missing some. This sample yields approximately 31,000 clones, of which 93% are seen a single time; 0.85% to 1% belongs to the top ten. Sequencing used conventional CD4+ T cells sorted from blood. The receptors shown here come from a child younger than 10 with CD3G deficiency. Both conserved end residues are part of each CDR3. Each record gives: J gene, CDR3 length, clone size, V gene, D gene, CDR3 DNA, CDR3 protein. A D gene is named only where the DNA matches it firmly. Some rows mark clone size as missing; the rest say once, few, many or name a class of expanded clone.

TRBJ1-2 | 15 | . | TRBV28 | . | TGTGCCAGCAGTTTATTCCCCAATATCGGCTATGGCTACACCTTC | CASSLFPNIGYGYTF
TRBJ2-7 | 15 | . | TRBV28 | TRBD2 | TGTGCCAGTCAGCAAGCGGGACGCTCCTCCTACGAGCAGTACTTC | CASQQAGRSSYEQYF
TRBJ1-5 | 14 | . | TRBV28 | . | TGTGCCAGCAGTTTACGGGGAAGGTATCAGCCCCAGCATTTT | CASSLRGRYQPQHF
TRBJ1-5 | 17 | . | TRBV5-4 | . | TGTGCCAGCAGCTTGGAGTTAGGGGTTTGGAGCAATCAGCCCCAGCATTTT | CASSLELGVWSNQPQHF
TRBJ2-7 | 14 | once | TRBV28 | TRBD1 | TGTGCCAGCAGCACAGGGGGCCGGGTCTACGAGCAGTACTTC | CASSTGGRVYEQYF
TRBJ2-3 | 13 | . | TRBV28 | . | TGTGCCAGCAGTTTCTCCGGGGCCGATACGCAGTATTTT | CASSFSGADTQYF
TRBJ1-2 | 15 | . | TRBV28 | TRBD1 | TGTGCCAGCAGTCCCGGGACAGGGGGGAACTATGGCTACACCTTC | CASSPGTGGNYGYTF
TRBJ1-4 | 12 | . | TRBV28 | . | TGTGCCAGCACGAGAGGTAATGAAAAACTGTTTTTT | CASTRGNEKLFF
TRBJ2-5 | 14 | . | TRBV11-2 | . | TGTGCCAGCAGCAAACTCGGCAACCAAGAGACCCAGTACTTC | CASSKLGNQETQYF
TRBJ1-1 | 14 | . | TRBV6-1 | TRBD1 | TGTGCCAGCAATTTTCGACAGGGGGCTCCTGAAGCTTTCTTT | CASNFRQGAPEAFF
TRBJ2-5 | 13 | . | TRBV6-4 | . | TGTGCCAGCATTGGGACACCACATAAGACCCAGTACTTC | CASIGTPHKTQYF
TRBJ2-3 | 13 | . | TRBV18 | . | TGTGCCAGCTCCCCCGGGACTCTAGATACGCAGTATTTT | CASSPGTLDTQYF
TRBJ2-3 | 17 | . | TRBV7-8 | . | TGTGCCAGCAGCCCCCTTAAGTCCGGGGGAGGAGGAGATACGCAGTATTTT | CASSPLKSGGGGDTQYF
TRBJ2-7 | 12 | . | TRBV10-3 | . | TGTGCCATCAGTTCCCTGGGGACCGAGCAGTACTTC | CAISSLGTEQYF
TRBJ1-4 | 13 | . | TRBV30 | . | TGTGCCTGGAGTGCCAACAGGAATGAAAAACTGTTTTTT | CAWSANRNEKLFF
TRBJ2-7 | 14 | . | TRBV5-6 | . | TGTGCCAGCAGCCTTTATAAAAGCTCCTACGAGCAGTACTTC | CASSLYKSSYEQYF
TRBJ2-7 | 12 | . | TRBV28 | . | TGTGCCAGCAGTTGGACACACTACGAGCAGTACTTC | CASSWTHYEQYF
TRBJ2-1 | 17 | . | TRBV27 | TRBD2 | TGTGCCAGCCGACCCCGGGGGCTAGCGGGCTCCTACAATGAGCAGTTCTTC | CASRPRGLAGSYNEQFF
TRBJ1-1 | 10 | . | TRBV20-1 | . | TGCAGTGCTCCGCAGGGTCGGGCTTTCTTT | CSAPQGRAFF
TRBJ2-7 | 14 | . | TRBV28 | . | TGTGCCAGCAGACGCGCGGGATTCTCCTACGAGCAGTACTTC | CASRRAGFSYEQYF
TRBJ2-7 | 16 | . | TRBV11-2 | TRBD2 | TGTGCCAGCAGCTTAAATTTGGGCGGGAGGGGGTACGAGCAGTACTTC | CASSLNLGGRGYEQYF
TRBJ2-7 | 14 | . | TRBV28 | . | TGTGCCAGCAGCCAGGAGGGGCCTAGCTGCGAGCAGTACTTC | CASSQEGPSCEQYF
TRBJ1-2 | 14 | . | TRBV6-1 | . | TGTGCCAGCAGTGAAGACCTACGCAACTATGGCTACACCTTC | CASSEDLRNYGYTF
TRBJ1-4 | 15 | . | TRBV28 | . | TGTGCCAGCAGTACCCCTACAGGGCCTGGTGAAAAACTGTTTTTT | CASSTPTGPGEKLFF
TRBJ1-2 | 12 | . | TRBV28 | . | TGTGCCAGCAGCCTCAACATCTATGGCTACACCTTC | CASSLNIYGYTF
TRBJ2-5 | 14 | . | TRBV5-1 | TRBD2 | TGCGCCAGCAAGAACGGAGCGGGAGGAGAGGCCCAGTACTTC | CASKNGAGGEAQYF
TRBJ2-7 | 14 | . | TRBV6-6 | . | TGTGCCAGCAGTTACTCGTACAGGGGGGGCGAGCAGTACTTC | CASSYSYRGGEQYF
TRBJ1-4 | 15 | . | TRBV30 | . | TGTGCCTGGAGTGATCAACAGGTTCTTAATGAAAAACTGTTTTTT | CAWSDQQVLNEKLFF
TRBJ1-1 | 13 | . | TRBV19 | . | TGTGCCAGTAGTAACCACCCGGGGACTGAAGCTTTCTTT | CASSNHPGTEAFF
TRBJ2-7 | 13 | . | TRBV28 | . | TGTGCCAGCAGTTCCTATCCCGAATCTGAGCAGTACTTC | CASSSYPESEQYF
TRBJ1-2 | 13 | . | TRBV28 | . | TGTGCCAGCAGCAACGATAGGGGGTATGGCTACACCTTC | CASSNDRGYGYTF
TRBJ2-7 | 13 | . | TRBV10-3 | TRBD2 | TGTGCCATCAGAGGGACTATGACGTCCGAGCAGTACTTC | CAIRGTMTSEQYF